The 25 T cell receptor beta chains reported below all come from one sample, sequenced in a study of T-cell reconstitution after alpha-beta-depleted transplantation in children. Preparation of the TCRbeta library was carried out with unique molecular identifiers. Via MiXCR, TCRdb re-called the PCR reads, giving one row per CDR3 protein. The data show some 490,000 distinct CDR3 sequences, approximately 12% seen once. The specimen was PBMCs from the stem cell graft donor, collected from the stem cell graft. All receptors come from a human donor who donated a stem cell graft to a child with combined immunodeficiency.

This chain connects TRBV2 to TRBJ2-5; no reliable D call. Germline V gene data show CDR1 as SNHLY and CDR2 as FYNNEI. V lost 4 bases to trimming and J lost 5 bases, with 17 bases between them. The CDR3 is 15 amino acids. CDR3 region: CASSGDLWVGETQYF. The CDR3 DNA reads TGTGCCAGCAGTGGCGATTTATGGGTCGGGGAGACCCAGTACTTC.

This chain links TRBV15 with TRBJ1-5, with unresolved D. With 0 bases removed from V and 6 bases from J, the gap between germline ends came to 12 bases. Germline V gene data show CDR1 as LNHNV and CDR2 as YYDKDF (reference sequence). The CDR3 spans 15 residues. CDR3 protein: CATSRDKGSGQPQHF. CDR3 sequence (DNA): TGTGCCACCAGCAGAGATAAGGGCTCCGGTCAGCCCCAGCATTTT.

The J gene is TRBJ1-2, the V gene TRBV7-2, with D perhaps TRBD1 (5 bases). The length of the CDR3 is 14 residues. Germline V gene lookup returns CDR1 SGHTA and CDR2 FQGNSA. Deletions cut 1 base from V and 4 bases from J, with 10 bases between. The CDR3 sequence is CASSLGGYGYGYTF. The CDR3 DNA reads as TGTGCCAGCAGCTTAGGGGGCTACGGCTATGGCTACACCTTC. The variable domain in full, completed from reference TRBV7-2 and TRBJ1-2, reads GAGVSQSPSNKVTEKGKDVELRCDPISGHTALYWYRQSLGQGLEFLIYFQGNSAPDKSGLPSDRFSAERTGGSVSTLTIQRTQQEDSAVYLCASSLGGYGYGYTFGSGTRLTVV.

J is TRBJ1-6 and V is TRBV6-5, with unresolved D. CDR3 length: 14 residues. V was pared by 2 bases and J by 9 bases, with 11 bases between. Germline V gives CDR1 MNHEY, CDR2 SVGAGI. The CDR3 sequence is CASSYEEGSSPLHF. The DNA of the CDR3 is TGTGCCAGCAGTTACGAAGAGGGCAGTTCACCCCTCCACTTT.

This clonotype has a count of ten or more. This chain links TRBV20-1 with TRBJ2-5, with D perhaps TRBD1 (6 bases). This CDR3 spans 15 amino acids. Germline assignment: CDR1 DFQATT and CDR2 SNEGSKA (reference sequence). V dropped 0 bases and J dropped 1 base, with 12 bases sitting between them. The CDR3 loop reads CSARDSRTAQETQYF. CDR3 sequence (DNA): TGCAGTGCTAGAGATAGTCGGACAGCCCAAGAGACCCAGTACTTC.

The chain combines TRBV4-3 with TRBJ1-6; D is ambiguous. The V gene lost 0 bases and the J gene lost 13 bases, with 10 bases spanning the gap. The CDR3 spans 13 residues. Germline assignment: CDR1 LGHNA and CDR2 YSLEER. The CDR3 nucleotides are TGCGCCAGCAGCCAAGATGCCGTGGACCCCCTCCACTTT. It codes for CASSQDAVDPLHF.

This clonotype was found a few times. V is TRBV6-2 or TRBV6-3 and J is TRBJ2-2; D not resolved. V was clipped by 7 bases and J by 4 bases, with 13 bases between them. Germline V gene lookup returns CDR1 MNHEY and CDR2 SVGEGT. The CDR3 is 14 amino acids. The CDR3 protein is CASTLTAFTGELFF. DNA for the CDR3: TGTGCCAGCACCCTCACTGCCTTCACCGGGGAGCTGTTTTTT.

The V and J genes are TRBV29-1 and TRBJ2-2, with D hard to call. Germline V lookup: CDR1 SQVTM, CDR2 ANQGSEA. Between the trimmed V and J ends, which lost 3 bases and 0 bases, there was a span of 8 bases. The CDR3 extends over 14 amino acids. The DNA of the CDR3 is TGCAGCGTTGAGGGTTCCGCGAACACCGGGGAGCTGTTTTTT. This sequence encodes CSVEGSANTGELFF.

This clonotype was found a few times. The chain combines TRBV7-9 with TRBJ1-5, with 8 nucleotides matching TRBD1. Trimming removed 5 bases from V and 8 bases from J; junction bases left unmatched: 5. Germline V CDR1 and CDR2: SEHNR, FQNEAQ (reference sequence). This CDR3 region has 13 residues. The CDR3 sequence is CASSRQGSEPQHF. CDR3 bases: TGTGCCAGCAGCCGACAGGGGAGTGAGCCCCAGCATTTT.

A few counts support this clonotype. The chain has TRBV29-1 and TRBJ2-2; 7 bases are a match to TRBD2. This CDR3 has 12 amino acids. The V and J ends lost 7 bases and 6 bases, in that order; junction bases with no gene match: 5. Per the germline V gene, CDR1 is SQVTM and CDR2 is ANQGSEA. CDR3 sequence: CSAGLVAGELFF. DNA for the CDR3: TGCAGCGCCGGACTAGTGGCCGGGGAGCTGTTTTTT.

This clonotype was picked up a small number of times. The rearrangement uses TRBV7-9 and TRBJ2-2; D is ambiguous. The CDR3 length is 15 residues. The germline gives CDR1 SEHNR, CDR2 FQNEAQ (reference sequence). With 1 base removed from V and 2 bases from J, the gap between germline ends came to 8 bases. CDR3 sequence: CASSLVVLNTGELFF. As DNA, the CDR3 is TGTGCCAGCAGCTTAGTGGTCTTAAACACCGGGGAGCTGTTTTTT.

This clonotype was counted only a few times. The J gene is TRBJ2-1, the V gene TRBV10-3; D not resolved. CDR1 ENHRY and CDR2 SYGVKD come from the germline V gene. The CDR3 covers 13 residues. V was cut by 8 bases and J by 9 bases, with 17 bases left in between. CDR3 bases: TGTGCCATCCGGATGGCTACCGCCTCTGAGCAGTTCTTC. This codes for CAIRMATASEQFF.

The CDR3 DNA reads TGTGCCAGTACCTCGACTAGCGGGGGGTTCAATGAGCAGTTCTTC. It encodes CASTSTSGGFNEQFF. The V and J genes are TRBV19 and TRBJ2-1; 13 nucleotides match TRBD2. Looked up from germline, CDR1 is LNHDA and CDR2 is SQIVND (reference sequence). Germline trimming cut 7 bases from V and 6 bases from J; bases unmatched to any gene: 6. This CDR3 region has 15 residues.

This chain joins TRBV12-3 or TRBV12-4 and TRBJ2-3; tentatively, D is TRBD1 (6 bases). The ends were cut back, 5 bases at V and 6 bases at J, with 18 bases in the middle. The CDR3 length is 15 residues. In DNA form, the CDR3 reads TGTGCCAGCAGTCGACAGATGTCGCAGGGGGATACGCAGTATTTT. Amino acids: CASSRQMSQGDTQYF.

Only a few counts were recorded for this clonotype. This rearrangement joins TRBV10-3 to TRBJ2-5, with TRBD2 matching 8 bases. Losses at the gene ends were 0 bases for V and 5 bases for J; bases not matched to a gene: 11. CDR1 is ENHRY, CDR2 SYGVKD, per germline. CDR3 size: 17 residues. The CDR3 bases are TGTGCCATCAGTGAGTCTACGGGGGGGGCCCCCGCGGAGACCCAGTACTTC. It specifies CAISESTGGAPAETQYF.

This clonotype came up a few times. The CDR3 sequence: CAWGTSGGPSTDTQYF. CDR3 DNA: TGTGCCTGGGGGACTAGCGGGGGACCTAGCACAGATACGCAGTATTTT. The chain employs TRBV30 and TRBJ2-3; 14 bases line up with TRBD2. This CDR3 is 16 amino acids long. The germline V gene has CDR1 GTSNPN and CDR2 SVGIG (reference sequence). Losses at the gene ends were 5 bases for V and 0 bases for J; bases not matched to a gene: 4.

This clonotype was counted a few times. This chain links TRBV27 with TRBJ1-1; D not certain. V gave up 4 bases and J gave up 5 bases, with 11 bases separating them. CDR1 is MNHEY and CDR2 is SMNVEV in the germline V gene (reference sequence). The CDR3 consists of 13 residues. The CDR3 DNA follows: TGTGCCAGCAGTTGGGGTCTGGGGACTGAAGCTTTCTTT. Translated: CASSWGLGTEAFF.

The chain uses TRBV20-1 and TRBJ2-3; TRBD2 aligns across 9 bases. The V gene end was trimmed by 6 bases and the J gene end by 6 bases; junction bases not matched to a gene: 16. The CDR3 consists of 16 residues. The germline V gene encodes CDR1 DFQATT and CDR2 SNEGSKA (reference sequence). The CDR3 is CSASWTWREGGDTQYF. CDR3 sequence (DNA): TGCAGTGCCAGTTGGACGTGGCGGGAGGGAGGGGATACGCAGTATTTT.

The chain combines TRBV29-1 with TRBJ2-1; TRBD2 is a possible D gene (5 bases). Trimming cost V 7 bases and J 7 bases, with 17 bases left between them. The CDR3 contains 13 residues. Germline values: CDR1 SQVTM, CDR2 ANQGSEA. Here the CDR3 DNA reads TGCAGCGCCCGGGAAACCGAACGAAATGAGCAGTTCTTC. This gives the protein CSARETERNEQFF.

At least ten counts were recorded for this clonotype. V is TRBV20-1 and J is TRBJ2-7, with D tentatively TRBD2 (5 bases). V was clipped by 0 bases and J by 4 bases, with 13 bases between them. Germline V lookup: CDR1 DFQATT, CDR2 SNEGSKA (reference sequence). CDR3 size: 14 residues. The CDR3 DNA sequence: TGCAGTGCTAGAGAGGGTAGCGCCGATTACGAGCAGTACTTC. The encoded protein is CSAREGSADYEQYF.

This clonotype was detected a few times. This sequence joins TRBV5-6 and TRBJ2-1; 7 nucleotides match TRBD2. V gave up 9 bases and J gave up 8 bases; unmatched junction bases: 14. The CDR3 totals 14 residues. Per the germline V gene, CDR1 is SGHDT and CDR2 is YYEEEE. The CDR3: CAMAPGLERDEQFF. Written as DNA, the CDR3 is TGTGCCATGGCCCCTGGACTAGAACGCGATGAGCAGTTCTTC.

V usage is TRBV5-1 and J usage is TRBJ2-2, with no clear D. V lost 4 bases, J lost 3 bases, and 10 bases lay in between. Germline CDR1 SGHRS, CDR2 YFSETQ. CDR3 size: 14 residues. The CDR3 nucleotides read TGCGCCAGCAGCACTGGGGTCGACACCGGGGAGCTGTTTTTT. The encoded protein is CASSTGVDTGELFF.

The table lists this clonotype with many counts. This chain connects TRBV15 to TRBJ2-3; no reliable D call. V lost 3 bases and J lost 0, with 7 bases in between. The CDR3 runs to 14 residues. Germline-derived CDR1 and CDR2 are LNHNV and YYDKDF (reference sequence). The CDR3 here is CATSRGLSTDTQYF. DNA for the CDR3: TGTGCCACCAGCAGGGGTCTTAGCACAGATACGCAGTATTTT.

This clonotype occurred a few times. V gene TRBV6-5 combines with J gene TRBJ2-7, with 7 bases fitting TRBD1. Germline V gene lookup returns CDR1 MNHEY and CDR2 SVGAGI. This CDR3 comprises 14 residues. With 2 bases clipped from V and 3 bases from J, the junction kept 4 bases outside the gene matches. The CDR3 sequence: CASSYRDRNYEQYF. The CDR3, as DNA: TGTGCCAGCAGTTACCGGGACAGAAACTACGAGCAGTACTTC.

This clonotype was detected only a few times. J is TRBJ2-2 and V is TRBV2, with 11 nucleotides matching TRBD2. This CDR3 comprises 16 residues. The junction had 8 bases not matched to a gene; V was cut back by 4 bases and J by 7 bases. Looked up from germline, CDR1 is SNHLY and CDR2 is FYNNEI. The CDR3 region is CASSAGGLAVIGELFF. DNA for the CDR3: TGTGCCAGCAGTGCCGGGGGACTAGCGGTTATCGGGGAGCTGTTTTTT.